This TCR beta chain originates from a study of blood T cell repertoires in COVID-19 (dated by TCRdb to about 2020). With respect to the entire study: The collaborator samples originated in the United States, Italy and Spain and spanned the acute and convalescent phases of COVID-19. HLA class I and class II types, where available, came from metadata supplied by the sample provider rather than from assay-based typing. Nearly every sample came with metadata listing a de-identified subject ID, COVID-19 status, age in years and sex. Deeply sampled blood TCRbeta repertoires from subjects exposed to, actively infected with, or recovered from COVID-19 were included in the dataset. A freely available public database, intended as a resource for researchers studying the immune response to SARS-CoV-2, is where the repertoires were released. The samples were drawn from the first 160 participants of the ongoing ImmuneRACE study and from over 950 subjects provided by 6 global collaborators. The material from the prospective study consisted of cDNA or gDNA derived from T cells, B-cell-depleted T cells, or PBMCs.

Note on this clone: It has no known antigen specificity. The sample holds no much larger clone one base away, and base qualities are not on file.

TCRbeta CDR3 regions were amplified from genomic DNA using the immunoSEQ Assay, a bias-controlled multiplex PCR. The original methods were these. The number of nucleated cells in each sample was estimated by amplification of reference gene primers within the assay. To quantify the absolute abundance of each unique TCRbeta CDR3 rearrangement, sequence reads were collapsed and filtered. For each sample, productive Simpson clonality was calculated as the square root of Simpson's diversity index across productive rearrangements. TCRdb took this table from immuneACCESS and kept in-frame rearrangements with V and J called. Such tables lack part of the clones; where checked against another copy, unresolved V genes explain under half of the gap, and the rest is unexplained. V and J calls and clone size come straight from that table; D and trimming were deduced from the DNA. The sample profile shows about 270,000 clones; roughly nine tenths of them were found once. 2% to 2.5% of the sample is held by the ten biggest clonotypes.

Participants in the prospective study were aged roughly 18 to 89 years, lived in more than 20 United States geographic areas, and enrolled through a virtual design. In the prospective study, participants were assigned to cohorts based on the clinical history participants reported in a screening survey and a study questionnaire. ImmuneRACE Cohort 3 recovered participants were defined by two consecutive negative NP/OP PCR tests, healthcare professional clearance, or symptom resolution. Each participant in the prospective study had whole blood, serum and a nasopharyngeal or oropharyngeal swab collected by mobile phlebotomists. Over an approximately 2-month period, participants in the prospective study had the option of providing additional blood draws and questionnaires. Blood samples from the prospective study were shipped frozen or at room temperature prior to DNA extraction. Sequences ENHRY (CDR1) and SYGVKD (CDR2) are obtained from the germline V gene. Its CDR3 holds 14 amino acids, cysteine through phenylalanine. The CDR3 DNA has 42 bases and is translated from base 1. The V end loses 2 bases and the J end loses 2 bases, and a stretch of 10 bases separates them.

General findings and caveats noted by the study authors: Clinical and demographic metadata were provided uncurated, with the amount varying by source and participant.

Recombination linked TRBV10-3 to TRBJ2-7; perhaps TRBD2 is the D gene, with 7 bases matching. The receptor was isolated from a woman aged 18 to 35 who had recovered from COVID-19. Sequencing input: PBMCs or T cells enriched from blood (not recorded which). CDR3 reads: CAISEGGGPYEQYF. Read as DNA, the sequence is TGTGCCATCAGTGAGGGCGGGGGCCCCTACGAGCAGTACTTC.